This TCR beta chain originates from a study of blood T cell repertoires in COVID-19 (dated by TCRdb to about 2020). In terms of the full investigation: The collaborator samples originated in the United States, Italy and Spain and spanned the acute and convalescent phases of COVID-19. The material from the prospective study consisted of cDNA or gDNA derived from T cells, B-cell-depleted T cells, or PBMCs. Deeply sampled blood TCRbeta repertoires from subjects exposed to, actively infected with, or recovered from COVID-19 were included in the dataset. The repertoires were released in a freely available public database meant as a resource for research on the immune response to SARS-CoV-2. Samples came from the ongoing ImmuneRACE study (first 160 participants) plus 1,254 subjects from 6 global collaborators. The sample metadata nearly always contained a de-identified subject ID, COVID-19 status, age in years and sex. Where available, HLA class I and class II types were taken from metadata supplied by the sample provider and were not determined by assay-based typing.

Overall results and qualifications from the work: Clinical and demographic metadata were provided uncurated, with the amount varying by source and participant.

TCRbeta CDR3 regions were amplified from genomic DNA using the immunoSEQ Assay, a bias-controlled multiplex PCR. Per the source publication's procedure: Within the assay, amplification of reference gene primers was used to estimate how many nucleated cells each sample contained. To quantify the absolute abundance of each unique TCRbeta CDR3 rearrangement, sequence reads were collapsed and filtered. For each sample, productive Simpson clonality was calculated as the square root of Simpson's diversity index over productive rearrangements. The table was pulled from immuneACCESS by TCRdb, which kept in-frame rearrangements only. Such tables lose some clones; where checked, under half of the loss comes from unresolved V genes, and the rest has no known cause. V and J calls plus clone size are reproduced from that table; the DNA served to infer D and trimming. The sample yields 400,000 to 550,000 clones; approximately 90% were counted once. The ten largest clones represent approximately 2% of the sample.

CDR1 and CDR2 (SNHLY, FYNNEI) derive from the germline V gene. V is clipped by 7 bases and J by 0 bases, and the sequence between their germline boundaries is 15 bases long. The CDR3 numbers 16 residues from cysteine through phenylalanine. The DNA shown is the 48-base CDR3, in frame from base 1. Participants in the prospective study were aged roughly 18 to 95 years, lived in 20 to 25 United States geographic areas, and enrolled through a virtual design. Cohort assignment in the prospective study relied on participant-reported clinical history from a screening survey and a study questionnaire. In the prospective study, whole blood, serum and a nasopharyngeal or oropharyngeal swab were collected from each participant by mobile phlebotomists. Additional blood draws and questionnaires over a roughly two-month period could optionally be provided by prospective study participants. Prospective study blood samples were shipped either frozen or at room temperature before DNA extraction.

Concerning this clone itself: Its binding antigen is unknown. Per-nucleotide qualities are absent, and no much larger clonotype sits a single base away.

The TCR originated in a woman aged 18 to 35 with acute COVID-19. This chain is built from TRBV2 and TRBJ1-4; 6 matching bases give a weak D call of TRBD1. The sample was PBMCs or T cells enriched from blood (not recorded which). The encoded CDR3 is CASNIQGEPTNEKLFF. In nucleotide form, the sequence is TGTGCCAGCAATATACAGGGAGAGCCAACTAATGAAAAACTGTTTTTT. Reference TRBV2 and TRBJ1-4 proteins supply the regions before and after the CDR3; the full variable domain is: EPEVTQTPSHQVTQMGQEVILRCVPISNHLYFYWYRQILGQKVEFLVSFYNNEISEKSEIFDDQFSVERPDGSNFTLKIRSTKLEDSAMYFCASNIQGEPTNEKLFFGSGTQLSVL.